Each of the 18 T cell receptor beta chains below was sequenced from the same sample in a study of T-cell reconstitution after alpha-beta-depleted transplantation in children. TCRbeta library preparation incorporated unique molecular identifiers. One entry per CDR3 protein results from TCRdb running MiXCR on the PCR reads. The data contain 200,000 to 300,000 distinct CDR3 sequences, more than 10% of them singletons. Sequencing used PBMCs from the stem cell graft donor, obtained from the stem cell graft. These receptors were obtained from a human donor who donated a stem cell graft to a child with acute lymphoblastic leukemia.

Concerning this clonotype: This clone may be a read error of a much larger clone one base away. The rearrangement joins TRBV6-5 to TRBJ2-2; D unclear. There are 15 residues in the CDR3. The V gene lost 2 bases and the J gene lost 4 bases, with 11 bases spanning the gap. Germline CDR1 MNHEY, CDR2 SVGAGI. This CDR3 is CASSYTVDPTGELFF. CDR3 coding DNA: TGTGCCAGCAGTTACACCGTGGACCCCACCGGGGAGCTGTTTTTT.

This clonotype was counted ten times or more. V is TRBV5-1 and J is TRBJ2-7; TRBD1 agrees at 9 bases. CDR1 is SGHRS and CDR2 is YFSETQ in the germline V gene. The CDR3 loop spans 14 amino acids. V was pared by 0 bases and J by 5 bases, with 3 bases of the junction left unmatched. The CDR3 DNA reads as TGCGCCAGCAGCTTGGAGGGACAGGGTCACGAGCAGTACTTC. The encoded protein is CASSLEGQGHEQYF.

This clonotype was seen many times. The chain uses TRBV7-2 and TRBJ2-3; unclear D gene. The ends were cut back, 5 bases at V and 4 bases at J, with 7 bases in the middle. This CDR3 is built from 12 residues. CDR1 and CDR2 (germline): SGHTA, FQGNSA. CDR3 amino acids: CASSRYADTQYF. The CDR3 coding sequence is TGTGCCAGCAGCCGATACGCAGATACGCAGTATTTT.

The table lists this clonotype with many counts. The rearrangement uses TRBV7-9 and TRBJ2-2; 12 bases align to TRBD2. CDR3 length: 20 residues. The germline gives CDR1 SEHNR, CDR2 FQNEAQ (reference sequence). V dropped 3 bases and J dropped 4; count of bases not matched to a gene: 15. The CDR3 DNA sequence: TGTGCCAGCAGCTTCCCCCCCCGGCTAGCGGGAGGGCCTGGCACCGGGGAGCTGTTTTTT. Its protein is CASSFPPRLAGGPGTGELFF.

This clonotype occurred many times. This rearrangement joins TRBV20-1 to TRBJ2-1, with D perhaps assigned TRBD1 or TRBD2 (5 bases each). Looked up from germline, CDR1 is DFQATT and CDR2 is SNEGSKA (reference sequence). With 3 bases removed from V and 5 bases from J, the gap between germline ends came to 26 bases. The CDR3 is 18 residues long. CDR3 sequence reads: CSASRSGRHYQIDNEQFF. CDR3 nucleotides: TGCAGTGCTAGCCGTTCGGGACGCCACTACCAGATTGACAATGAGCAGTTCTTC.

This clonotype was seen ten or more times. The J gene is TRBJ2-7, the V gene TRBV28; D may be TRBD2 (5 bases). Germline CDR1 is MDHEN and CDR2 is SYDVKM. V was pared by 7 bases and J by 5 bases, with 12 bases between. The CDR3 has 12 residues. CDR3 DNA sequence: TGTGCCAGCACGGGGATGGATGACGAGCAGTACTTC. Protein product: CASTGMDDEQYF.

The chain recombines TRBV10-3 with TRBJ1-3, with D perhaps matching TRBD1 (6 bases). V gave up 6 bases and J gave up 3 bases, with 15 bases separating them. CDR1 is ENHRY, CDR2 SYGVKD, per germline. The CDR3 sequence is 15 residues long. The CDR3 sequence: CAIRKIVDSGNTIYF. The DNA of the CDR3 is TGTGCCATCAGGAAAATAGTGGACAGTGGAAACACCATATATTTT.

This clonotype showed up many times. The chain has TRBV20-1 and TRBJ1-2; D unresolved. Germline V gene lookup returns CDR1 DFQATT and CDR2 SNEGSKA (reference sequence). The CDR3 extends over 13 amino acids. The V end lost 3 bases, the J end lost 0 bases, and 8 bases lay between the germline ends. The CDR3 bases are TGCAGTGCTAGCCAGGCGACTAACTATGGCTACACCTTC. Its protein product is CSASQATNYGYTF.

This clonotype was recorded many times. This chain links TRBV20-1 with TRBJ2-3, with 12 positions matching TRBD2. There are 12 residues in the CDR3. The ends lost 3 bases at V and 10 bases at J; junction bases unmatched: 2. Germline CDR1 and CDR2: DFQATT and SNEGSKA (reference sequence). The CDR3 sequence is CSARTSGRPQYF. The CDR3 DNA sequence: TGCAGTGCTAGGACTAGCGGGAGACCGCAGTATTTT.

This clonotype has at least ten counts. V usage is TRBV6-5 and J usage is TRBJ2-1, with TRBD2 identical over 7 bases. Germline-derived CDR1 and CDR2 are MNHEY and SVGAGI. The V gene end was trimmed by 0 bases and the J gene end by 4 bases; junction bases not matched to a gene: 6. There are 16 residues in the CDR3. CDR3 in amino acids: CASSYSGGSLYNEQFF. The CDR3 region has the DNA TGTGCCAGCAGTTACTCAGGCGGGAGCCTATACAATGAGCAGTTCTTC.

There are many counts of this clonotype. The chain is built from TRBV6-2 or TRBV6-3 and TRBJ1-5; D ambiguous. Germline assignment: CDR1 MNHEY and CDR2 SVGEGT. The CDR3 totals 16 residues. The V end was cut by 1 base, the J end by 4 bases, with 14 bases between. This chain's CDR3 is CASSYFLQRMNQPQHF. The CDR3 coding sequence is TGTGCCAGCAGTTACTTCCTACAGAGAATGAATCAGCCCCAGCATTTT.

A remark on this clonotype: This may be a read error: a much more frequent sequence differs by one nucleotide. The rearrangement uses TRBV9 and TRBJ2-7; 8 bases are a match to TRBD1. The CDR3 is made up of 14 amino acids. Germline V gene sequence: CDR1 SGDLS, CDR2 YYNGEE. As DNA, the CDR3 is TGTGCCAGCAGTATGGGACAGGCAACCTACGAGCACTACTTC. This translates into CASSMGQATYEHYF.

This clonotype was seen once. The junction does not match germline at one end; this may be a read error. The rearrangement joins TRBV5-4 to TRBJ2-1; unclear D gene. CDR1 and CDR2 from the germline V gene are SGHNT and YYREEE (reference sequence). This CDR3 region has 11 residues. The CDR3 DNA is TGTGCCAGCGGCTTCGGGCTCGTGAAATTCTTC. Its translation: CASGFGLVKFF.

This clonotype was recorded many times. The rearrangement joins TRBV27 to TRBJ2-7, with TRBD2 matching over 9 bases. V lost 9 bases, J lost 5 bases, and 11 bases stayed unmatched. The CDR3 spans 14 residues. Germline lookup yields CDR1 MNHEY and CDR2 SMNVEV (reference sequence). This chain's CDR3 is CASLGAGGVDEQYF. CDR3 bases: TGTGCCAGTTTAGGGGCGGGGGGGGTCGACGAGCAGTACTTC.

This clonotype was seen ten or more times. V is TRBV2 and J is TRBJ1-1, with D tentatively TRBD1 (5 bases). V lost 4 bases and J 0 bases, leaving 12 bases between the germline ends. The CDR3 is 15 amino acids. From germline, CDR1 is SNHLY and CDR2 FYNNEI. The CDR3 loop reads CASSGEGAMNTEAFF. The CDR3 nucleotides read TGTGCCAGCAGTGGAGAAGGGGCGATGAACACTGAAGCTTTCTTT. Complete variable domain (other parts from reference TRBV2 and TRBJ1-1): EPEVTQTPSHQVTQMGQEVILRCVPISNHLYFYWYRQILGQKVEFLVSFYNNEISEKSEIFDDQFSVERPDGSNFTLKIRSTKLEDSAMYFCASSGEGAMNTEAFFGQGTRLTVV.

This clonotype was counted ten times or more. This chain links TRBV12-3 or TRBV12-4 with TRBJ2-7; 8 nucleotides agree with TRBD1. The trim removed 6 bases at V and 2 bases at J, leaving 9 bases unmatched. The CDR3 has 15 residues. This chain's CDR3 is CASSPGTGITYEQYF. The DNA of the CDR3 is TGTGCCAGCAGCCCCGGGACAGGAATAACCTACGAGCAGTACTTC.

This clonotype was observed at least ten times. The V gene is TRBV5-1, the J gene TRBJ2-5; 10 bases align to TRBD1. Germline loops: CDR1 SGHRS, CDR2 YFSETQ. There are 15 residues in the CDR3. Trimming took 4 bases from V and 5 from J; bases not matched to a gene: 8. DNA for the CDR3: TGCGCCAGCAGCCTCGGGACAGGGGTTGCGGAGACCCAGTACTTC. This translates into CASSLGTGVAETQYF.

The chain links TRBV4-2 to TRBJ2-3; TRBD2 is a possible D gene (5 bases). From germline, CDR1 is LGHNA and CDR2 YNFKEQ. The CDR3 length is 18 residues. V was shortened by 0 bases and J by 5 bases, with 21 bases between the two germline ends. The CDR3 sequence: CASSQEVHSNGGRDTQYF. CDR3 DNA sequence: TGTGCCAGCAGCCAAGAGGTTCATTCCAACGGAGGCCGAGATACGCAGTATTTT.